This paragraph covers one TCR beta chain sequence. This specimen comes from a study of shared clonotypes between healthy human individuals. About the study: The study used three CD4 naive, three CD4 memory, two CD8 naive and one CD8 memory plate per donor.

Germline CDR1 KGHSH, CDR2 LQKENI. Trimming took 1 base from V and 0 from J, leaving 10 bases between them. This CDR3 comprises 16 residues. Profiling relied on immunoSEQ multiplex PCR, and the TCRdb table lists in-frame clones only, not all of them. The profile shows some 2.4 million clones, approximately 94% of them singletons. The V gene is TRBV18, the J gene TRBJ2-4, with D perhaps matching TRBD2 (5 bases). Sequencing was done on a sample of naive CD4+ T cells from PBMCs. Stated subset: CD45RA+ positively selected. This receptor was taken from a man aged 18 to 30 in good health. Some clones in this sample may be carry-over from other donors' samples. The DNA of the CDR3 is TGTGCCAGCTCACCACGGGGAGCAGGAGCCAAAAACATTCAGTACTTC. This encodes CASSPRGAGAKNIQYF.